This TCR beta chain appears in the sequencing data of a study of spatial heterogeneity in lung cancer. Study details: Beta-chain sequences consistently outnumbered alpha-chain sequences in detection. Within raw reads, each unique TCR and UMI combination appeared on average more than ten times.

This sample's time point: sample taken at primary tumor resection. No cell sorting; template was whole RNA from tumor, lung tissue or PBMC. The donors, around 72 patients with untreated early-stage non-small cell lung cancer, provided the samples. V shed 3 bases and J shed 5 bases, with 6 bases lying between them. The CDR3 totals 12 residues. Germline V gene sequence: CDR1 LNHDA, CDR2 SQIVND (reference sequence). Every individual TCR cDNA molecule carried its own unique molecular identifier, which allowed correction of PCR and sequencing errors. One entry per CDR3 protein results from TCRdb running MiXCR on the 5' RACE reads. The sample has about 2,000 distinct CDR3 sequences; approximately 7.8% are singletons. By share of the sample, this clonotype is medium-sized (0.01 to 0.1%). Since it is a stray read in a library aimed at alpha chains, this beta chain has a size that is not meaningful.

The clonotype was recovered from a male donor with early-stage non-small cell lung cancer. This specimen consisted of normal lung tissue next to the tumor, obtained at surgery. The chain employs TRBV19 and TRBJ2-3, with unresolved D. The CDR3 sequence is CASSIQGDTQYF. CDR3 sequence (DNA): TGTGCCAGTAGTATTCAAGGAGATACGCAGTATTTT.